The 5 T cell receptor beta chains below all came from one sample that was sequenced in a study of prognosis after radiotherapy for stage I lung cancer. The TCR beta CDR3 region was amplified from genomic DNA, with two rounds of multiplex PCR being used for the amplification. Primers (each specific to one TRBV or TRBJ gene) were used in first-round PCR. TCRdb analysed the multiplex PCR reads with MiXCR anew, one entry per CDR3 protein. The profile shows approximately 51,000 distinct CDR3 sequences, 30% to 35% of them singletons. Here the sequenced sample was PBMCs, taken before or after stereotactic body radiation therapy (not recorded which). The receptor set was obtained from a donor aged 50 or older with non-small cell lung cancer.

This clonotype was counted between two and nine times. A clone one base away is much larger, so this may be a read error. The CDR3 coding sequence is TGTGCCAGCGGTACCGGGACAGGGATCTATGGCTACACCTTC. Its protein is CASGTGTGIYGYTF. The chain links TRBV9 to TRBJ1-2, with 9 nucleotides matching TRBD1. Germline V CDR1 and CDR2: SGDLS, YYNGEE. This CDR3 is 14 amino acids long. Trimming took 7 bases from V and 4 from J; bases not matched to a gene: 8.

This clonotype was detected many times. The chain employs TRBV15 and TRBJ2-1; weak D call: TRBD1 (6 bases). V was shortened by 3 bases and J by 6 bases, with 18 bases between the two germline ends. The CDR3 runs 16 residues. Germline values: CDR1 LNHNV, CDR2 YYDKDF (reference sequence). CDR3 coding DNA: TGTGCCACCAGCAGGGAAGCGACAGGACCCCCCAATGAGCAGTTCTTC. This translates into CATSREATGPPNEQFF. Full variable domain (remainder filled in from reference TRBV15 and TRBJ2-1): DAMVIQNPRYQVTQFGKPVTLSCSQTLNHNVMYWYQQKSSQAPKLLFHYYDKDFNNEADTPDNFQSRRPNTSFCFLDIRSPGLGDTAMYLCATSREATGPPNEQFFGPGTRLTVL.

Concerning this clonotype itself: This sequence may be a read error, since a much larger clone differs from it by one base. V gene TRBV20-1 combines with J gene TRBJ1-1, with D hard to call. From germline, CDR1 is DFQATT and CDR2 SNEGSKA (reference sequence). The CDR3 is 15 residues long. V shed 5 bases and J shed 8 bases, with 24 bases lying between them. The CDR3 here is CSAEYRASGRPEAFF. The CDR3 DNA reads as TGCAGTGCTGAATACCGGGCCTCGGGAAGACCCGAAGCTTTCTTT.

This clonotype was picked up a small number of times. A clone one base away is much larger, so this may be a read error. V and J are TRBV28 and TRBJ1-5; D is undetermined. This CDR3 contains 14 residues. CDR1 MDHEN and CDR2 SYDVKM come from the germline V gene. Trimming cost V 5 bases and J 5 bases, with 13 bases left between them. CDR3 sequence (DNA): TGTGCCAGCAGTATACAGCAACTGGATCAGCCCCAGCATTTT. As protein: CASSIQQLDQPQHF. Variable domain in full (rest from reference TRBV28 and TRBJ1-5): DVKVTQSSRYLVKRTGEKVFLECVQDMDHENMFWYRQDPGLGLRLIYFSYDVKMKEKGDIPEGYSVSREKKERFSLILESASTNQTSMYLCASSIQQLDQPQHFGDGTRLSIL.

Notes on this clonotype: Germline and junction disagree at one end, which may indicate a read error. CDR3 coding DNA: TGTTCCCGATACGGGGAGAGCGGGAGCCACACCGGGGAGCTATTTTTT. As protein: CSRYGESGSHTGELFF. The chain uses TRBV27 and TRBJ2-2; 8 nucleotides align to TRBD2. CDR3 length: 16 amino acids. The germline CDR1 and CDR2 sequences are MNHEY and SMNVEV (reference sequence).